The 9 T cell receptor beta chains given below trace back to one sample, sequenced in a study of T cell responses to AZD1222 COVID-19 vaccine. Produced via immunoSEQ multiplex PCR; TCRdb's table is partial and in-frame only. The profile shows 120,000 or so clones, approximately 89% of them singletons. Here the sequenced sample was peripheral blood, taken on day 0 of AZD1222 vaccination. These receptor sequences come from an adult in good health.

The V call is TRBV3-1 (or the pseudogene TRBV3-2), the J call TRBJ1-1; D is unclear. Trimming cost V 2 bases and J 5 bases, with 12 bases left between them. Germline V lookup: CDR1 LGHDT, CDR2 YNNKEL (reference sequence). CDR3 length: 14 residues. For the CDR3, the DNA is TGTGCCAGCAGCCAACGGGTCGGTGGGACTGAAGCTTTCTTT. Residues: CASSQRVGGTEAFF.

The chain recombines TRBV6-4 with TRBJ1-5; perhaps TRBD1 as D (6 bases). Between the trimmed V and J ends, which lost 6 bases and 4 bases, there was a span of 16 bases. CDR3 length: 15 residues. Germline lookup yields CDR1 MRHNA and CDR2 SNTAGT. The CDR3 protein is CASRERTVLNQPQHF. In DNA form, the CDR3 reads TGTGCCAGCAGAGAACGGACAGTTCTGAATCAGCCCCAGCATTTT.

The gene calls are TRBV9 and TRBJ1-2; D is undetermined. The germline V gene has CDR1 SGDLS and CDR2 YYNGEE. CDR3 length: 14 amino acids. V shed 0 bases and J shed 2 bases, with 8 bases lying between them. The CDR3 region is CASSVGATNYGYTF. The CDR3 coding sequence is TGTGCCAGCAGCGTAGGGGCCACCAACTATGGCTACACCTTC.

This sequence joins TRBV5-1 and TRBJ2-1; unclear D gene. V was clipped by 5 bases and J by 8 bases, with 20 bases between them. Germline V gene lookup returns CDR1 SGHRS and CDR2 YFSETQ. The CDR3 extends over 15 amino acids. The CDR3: CASRAGASRSDEQFF. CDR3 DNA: TGCGCCAGCAGAGCAGGTGCGTCTCGATCCGATGAGCAGTTCTTC.

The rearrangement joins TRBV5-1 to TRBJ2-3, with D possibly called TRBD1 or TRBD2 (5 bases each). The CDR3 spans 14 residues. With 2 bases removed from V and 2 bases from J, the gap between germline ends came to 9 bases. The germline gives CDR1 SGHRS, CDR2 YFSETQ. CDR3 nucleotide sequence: TGCGCCAGCAGCTTACAAGGGACCACAGATACGCAGTATTTT. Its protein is CASSLQGTTDTQYF.

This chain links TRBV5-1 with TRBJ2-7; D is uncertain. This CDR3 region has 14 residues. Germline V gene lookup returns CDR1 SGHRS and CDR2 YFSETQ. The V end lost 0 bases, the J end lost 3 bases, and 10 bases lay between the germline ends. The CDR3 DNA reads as TGCGCCAGCAGCTTGGAAGGTTTCAGCTACGAGCAGTACTTC. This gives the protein CASSLEGFSYEQYF.

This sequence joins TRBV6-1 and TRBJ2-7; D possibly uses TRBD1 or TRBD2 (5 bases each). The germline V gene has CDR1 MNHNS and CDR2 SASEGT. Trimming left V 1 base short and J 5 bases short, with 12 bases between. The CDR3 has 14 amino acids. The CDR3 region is CASSEVPADNEQYF. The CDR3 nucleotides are TGTGCCAGCAGTGAAGTTCCAGCGGACAACGAGCAGTACTTC.

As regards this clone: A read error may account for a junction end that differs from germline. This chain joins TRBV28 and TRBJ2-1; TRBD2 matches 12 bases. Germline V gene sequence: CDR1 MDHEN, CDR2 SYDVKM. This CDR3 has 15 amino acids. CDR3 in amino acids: CASSSHRLAGAVGVF. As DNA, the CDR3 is TGTGCCAGCAGTTCCCACCGACTAGCGGGGGCGGTGGGGGTCTTC. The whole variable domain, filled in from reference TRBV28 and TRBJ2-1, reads DVKVTQSSRYLVKRTGEKVFLECVQDMDHENMFWYRQDPGLGLRLIYFSYDVKMKEKGDIPEGYSVSREKKERFSLILESASTNQTSMYLCASSSHRLAGAVGVFGPGTRLTVL.

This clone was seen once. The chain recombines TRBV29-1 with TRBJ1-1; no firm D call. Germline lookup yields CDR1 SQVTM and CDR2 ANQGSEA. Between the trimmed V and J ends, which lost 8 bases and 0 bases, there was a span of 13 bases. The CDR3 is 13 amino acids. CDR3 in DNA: TGCAGCACGATGACACCATTGAACACTGAAGCTTTCTTT. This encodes CSTMTPLNTEAFF.